This T cell receptor beta chain was recorded in a study of T cell repertoires in cytomegalovirus infection. Study-level information: A matching HLA type, together with CMV infection, was signaled by public TCR beta signatures.

With regard to this clonotype: Antigen unknown.

TCRdb analysed the reads with MiXCR anew, one entry per CDR3 protein. Here the sample spans about 890,000 distinct CDR3 sequences, approximately 30% being singletons. The sample here was cultured CD8+ T cells from PBMCs, taken from culture after CMV antigen stimulation. This clonotype was obtained from a human donor in good health (CMV status not recorded). Some clones in this sample may be carry-over from other donors' samples.

CDR3 protein: CASSLDRDRGSSDEQFF. Here the CDR3 DNA reads TGTGCCAGCAGCCTGGACCGGGACAGGGGGTCAAGCGATGAGCAGTTCTTC. The chain employs TRBV6-2 or TRBV6-3 and TRBJ2-1; TRBD1 agrees at 11 bases. The CDR3 is made up of 17 amino acids. In germline, CDR1 is MNHEY, CDR2 SVGEGT. V dropped 6 bases and J dropped 8; count of bases not matched to a gene: 15.